The text below deals with one T cell receptor beta chain. Its target is not known. V was shortened by 6 bases and J by 0 bases, with 12 bases between the two germline ends. CDR1 KGHSH and CDR2 LQKENI come from the germline V gene. The CDR3 sequence is 15 residues long. Produced via immunoSEQ multiplex PCR; TCRdb's table is partial and in-frame only. Here the sample spans 15,000 or so clones, over 70% being singletons. This entry belongs to a study of somatic mutations in cytotoxic T cells in rheumatoid arthritis. Study overall: Patient blood, roughly 33 ml in EDTA, was obtained immediately after diagnosis and prior to the start of any treatment. Notes on the study in general: Clonality of CD8+ T cells, which was compared between rheumatoid arthritis patients and age-matched healthy controls, did not differ significantly. The identity of the antigens targeted by the expanded CD8+ clones remained unknown.

This clonotype originated in an adult with rheumatoid arthritis. The chain carries TRBV18 and TRBJ1-3; D is unresolved. Sequencing was performed on CD8+ T cells sorted from blood. CDR3 region: CASSEGRTSGNTIYF. The DNA for the CDR3 is TGTGCCAGCTCGGAGGGAAGAACCTCTGGAAACACCATATATTTT.